Listed below are T cell receptor beta chains from one sample, sequenced in a study of blood T cell repertoires in COVID-19. Generated by immunoSEQ multiplex PCR, the TCRdb table keeps only in-frame clones and is missing some. The sample includes some 49,000 clones, 81% of them seen just once. The source material was peripheral blood. The receptor set was obtained from a woman at least 80 years old with COVID-19, enrolled during active disease. Each CDR3 is given with its conserved first and last residue. The D gene is left open where the match is weak. A clone size is listed for some rows: how often the clone was seen (once, few, many), or a class if it is expanded.

TRBD1,NA,TRBV29-1,TRBJ2-7,TGCAGCGTCCTCAGGGGGCGCGGCGAGCAGTACTTC,CSVLRGRGEQYF
NA,NA,TRBV5-1,TRBJ2-7,TGCGCCAGCAGCCGCGGATCGGTCCCCACCTACGAGCAGTACTTC,CASSRGSVPTYEQYF
NA,NA,TRBV6-5,TRBJ2-2,TGTGCCAGCAGTTACGAGGGCGCGAACACCGGGGAGCTGTTTTTT,CASSYEGANTGELFF
NA,NA,TRBV7-9,TRBJ1-2,TGTGCCAGCAGCTTGGGGTCGGACTTCTATGGCTACACCTTC,CASSLGSDFYGYTF
TRBD2,NA,TRBV27,TRBJ2-7,TGTGCCAGCAGCCGGACTAGCGGGAAGTCGGCGGAGCAGTACTTC,CASSRTSGKSAEQYF
TRBD2,NA,TRBV6-5,TRBJ2-1,TGTGCCAGCAGCCCGGGGGGGAATGAGCAGTTCTTC,CASSPGGNEQFF
TRBD1,NA,TRBV9,TRBJ2-5,TGTGCCAGCAGCGTAGACGAGGGGGCAAGGGAGACCCAGTACTTC,CASSVDEGARETQYF
NA,NA,TRBV4-2,TRBJ2-2,TGTGCCAGCAGCCAAGGAGCTCCCGGGGAGCTGTTTTTT,CASSQGAPGELFF
TRBD1,NA,TRBV19,TRBJ2-7,TGTGCCAGTAGTTGGGGACAGGGTGTCTCCTACGAGCAGTACTTC,CASSWGQGVSYEQYF
TRBD1,NA,TRBV29-1,TRBJ2-7,TGCAGCGTCCGTGGACAGGGGGCCTACGAGCAGTACTTC,CSVRGQGAYEQYF
TRBD1,NA,TRBV19,TRBJ1-1,TGTGCCAGTACGACAGGGGGCTTGTGGATGAACACTGAAGCTTTCTTT,CASTTGGLWMNTEAFF
TRBD1,NA,TRBV4-1,TRBJ2-4,TGCGCCAGCAGCCAATCCCCGGGACAGAGAAACATTCAGTACTTC,CASSQSPGQRNIQYF
TRBD1,NA,TRBV3-1/TRBV3-2,TRBJ2-7,TGTGCCAGCAGCCACCCGTACAGGGGTGAGGAGCAGTACTTC,CASSHPYRGEEQYF
NA,NA,TRBV5-1,TRBJ1-1,TGCGCCAGCAGCCACAGGGAATTGGGCACTGAAGCTTTCTTT,CASSHRELGTEAFF
TRBD1,NA,TRBV25-1,TRBJ1-4,TGTGCCAGCAGTGGTCAGGGGGCGGTCGAAAAACTGTTTTTT,CASSGQGAVEKLFF
TRBD2,many,TRBV4-2,TRBJ2-5,TGTGCCAGCAGCCAAGAATGGGGACTAGCGGGAGTGAGGGTAGAGACCCAGTACTTC,CASSQEWGLAGVRVETQYF
NA,NA,TRBV5-6,TRBJ1-4,TGTGCCAGCAGCTTGCTAGGGGGAGATGAAAAACTGTTTTTT,CASSLLGGDEKLFF
NA,NA,TRBV5-1,TRBJ2-5,TGCGCCAGCAGCTGGGACTGGGAAGAGACCCAGTACTTC,CASSWDWEETQYF
NA,NA,TRBV2,TRBJ1-2,TGTGCCAGCAACCGACAGGCCCGCCTAACCTTC,CASNRQARLTF
NA,NA,TRBV7-9,TRBJ1-6,TGTGCCAGCAGCTTAGCCTATGCGGCAGGGCAACATAATTCACCCCTCCACTTT,CASSLAYAAGQHNSPLHF
TRBD2,NA,TRBV24-1,TRBJ2-1,TGTGCCACCAGTGGGGTGGGACTAGCGGGCGGGAGCTCCTACAATGAGCAGTTCTTC,CATSGVGLAGGSSYNEQFF
TRBD2,NA,TRBV20-1,TRBJ2-1,TGCAGTGCTAGTTTGACTAGCGGGAAGGGTGAGCAGTTCTTC,CSASLTSGKGEQFF
TRBD2,NA,TRBV12-5,TRBJ2-7,TGTGCTAGTGGTTTAAGAGCGGGGCTGCCTAAAGGCTTC,CASGLRAGLPKGF
NA,NA,TRBV29-1,TRBJ1-1,TGCAGCGTTAACGGGAGGGAGGTGAGGGGGAACACTGAAGCTTTCTTT,CSVNGREVRGNTEAFF
NA,NA,TRBV7-2,TRBJ2-4,TGTGCCAGCAGCTTTGAACTAGCCAAAAACATTCAGTACTTC,CASSFELAKNIQYF
TRBD1,NA,TRBV19,TRBJ1-1,TGTGCCAGTAAACTCGTCCAGGGGGGCACTGAAGCTTTCTTT,CASKLVQGGTEAFF
NA,NA,TRBV19,TRBJ1-5,TGTGCCAGTAGTAGACAGGCTAGCAATCAGCCCCAGCATTTT,CASSRQASNQPQHF
NA,NA,TRBV5-1,TRBJ1-1,TGCGCCAGCAGCTTCTCAGGGGAAACTGAAGCTTTCTTT,CASSFSGETEAFF
TRBD1,NA,TRBV4-1,TRBJ1-6,TGCGCCAGCAGCCAGGGTGGACAGGCCATCGGGTCACCCCTCCACTTT,CASSQGGQAIGSPLHF
TRBD2,NA,TRBV4-1,TRBJ2-1,TGCGCCAGCAGCCAACTTCAAAGTCGTGGACTAGCGGGGTACAATGAGCAGTTCTTC,CASSQLQSRGLAGYNEQFF
TRBD2,NA,TRBV5-1,TRBJ2-2,TGCGCCAGCAGCCCACTAGCGGGCTTCACGAACACCGGGGAGCTGTTTTTT,CASSPLAGFTNTGELFF
NA,NA,TRBV11-3,TRBJ2-1,TGTGCCAGCAGCTCCAGCGTCCCGAGTGAGCAGTTCTTC,CASSSSVPSEQFF
TRBD2,NA,TRBV7-9,TRBJ2-2,TGTGCCAGCAGCGCGTCGCCGGGACTAGCGGGAGGGCAGACCGGGGAGCTGTTTTTT,CASSASPGLAGGQTGELFF
NA,NA,TRBV11-3,TRBJ1-2,TGTGCCAGCAGCGGGCCCTCAGGGGCCGGCTACACCTTC,CASSGPSGAGYTF
TRBD1,NA,TRBV6-5,TRBJ1-2,TGTGCCAGCAGCCTCAGGGGGGCAAACTATGGCTACACCTTC,CASSLRGANYGYTF
TRBD2,NA,TRBV5-1,TRBJ2-7,TGCGCCAGCAGCAAGAGCGGGGGTATCGGCGAGCAGTACTTC,CASSKSGGIGEQYF
NA,NA,TRBV7-3,TRBJ2-7,TGTGCCAGCAGCCCTTCGGCAGGGCGTGAGCAGTACTTC,CASSPSAGREQYF
TRBD1,NA,TRBV19,TRBJ1-1,TGTGCCAGTAGTACGGGACAGGGAAACACTGAAGCTTTCTTT,CASSTGQGNTEAFF
TRBD1,NA,TRBV18,TRBJ1-1,TGTGCCAGCTCACCAATTCGGACAGGGGGTAGGCACACTGAAGCTTTCTTT,CASSPIRTGGRHTEAFF
TRBD1,NA,TRBV3-1/TRBV3-2,TRBJ1-1,TGTGCCAGCTGGGACAGGGGGCGCGCCACTGAAGCTTTCTTT,CASWDRGRATEAFF
NA,NA,TRBV4-1,TRBJ2-7,TGCGCCAGCAGCCAAGGACTCCCCTCCTACGAGCAGTACTTC,CASSQGLPSYEQYF
TRBD2,NA,TRBV9,TRBJ2-3,TGTGCCAGCAGCCCCTTAGCGGGACCGGTACCAGATACGCAGTATTTT,CASSPLAGPVPDTQYF
TRBD2,NA,TRBV19,TRBJ2-1,TGTGCCAGTAGTATGGGACTAGGGATCAATGAGCAGTTCTTC,CASSMGLGINEQFF
TRBD1,NA,TRBV2,TRBJ1-6,TGTGCCAGCACCGGACAGGGGAAGGATAATTCACCCCTCCACTTT,CASTGQGKDNSPLHF
NA,NA,TRBV3-1/TRBV3-2,TRBJ1-3,TGTGCCAGCAGCCACTCTACTAGACGATCTGGAAACACCATATATTTT,CASSHSTRRSGNTIYF
TRBD2,NA,TRBV7-9,TRBJ2-1,TGTGCCAGCAGCTTCAAACTAGCGGGAGGGCGCAATGAGCAGTTCTTC,CASSFKLAGGRNEQFF
NA,NA,TRBV7-2,TRBJ2-1,TGTGCCAGCAGAACATTCAATGAGCAGTTCTTC,CASRTFNEQFF